Each of the 30 T cell receptor beta chains below was sequenced from the same sample in a study of regulatory T cells in long-lasting Graves disease. Building of the TCR beta libraries involved iRepertoire HTBI primers and Arm-PCR of CDR3 regions. TCRdb reanalysed the multiplex PCR reads using MiXCR and keeps one entry per CDR3 protein. The table has approximately 290,000 distinct CDR3 sequences, more than 20% seen once. Time point given: persistent/refractory GD, antithyroid drugs over 5 years with positive TRAb. PBMCs were the source of the RNA used for TCR sequencing. Sample: peripheral blood mononuclear cells (PBMCs), taken when the disease was refractory, from a patient treated with antithyroid drugs. These TCRs come from a female donor with Graves disease.

The chain recombines TRBV4-3 with TRBJ2-7; D is undetermined. The germline V gene has CDR1 LGHNA and CDR2 YSLEER. The CDR3 consists of 16 residues. Trimming stripped 0 bases from V and 3 bases from J, with 15 bases between. The CDR3 spells CASSQDWTSVFYEQYF. Here the CDR3 DNA reads TGCGCCAGCAGCCAAGACTGGACCAGTGTCTTCTACGAGCAGTACTTC.

The chain carries TRBV6-8 and TRBJ1-5, with D tentatively TRBD1 (5 bases). Trimming pared 2 bases from V and 5 bases from J, leaving 10 bases between. The germline V gene encodes CDR1 MNHGY and CDR2 SAAAGT. The CDR3 length is 14 residues. This chain's CDR3 is CASSYLGGDQPQHF. The CDR3 coding sequence is TGTGCCAGCAGTTACCTAGGAGGGGATCAGCCCCAGCATTTT.

The V gene is TRBV29-1, the J gene TRBJ2-3, with TRBD2 identical over 9 bases. This CDR3 has 16 residues. Germline CDR1 SQVTM, CDR2 ANQGSEA. The V and J ends lost 2 bases and 3 bases, in that order; junction bases with no gene match: 9. For the CDR3, the DNA is TGCAGCGTTGAACAGTTTAGCGGGAGAAGGACAGATACGCAGTATTTT. Amino acids: CSVEQFSGRRTDTQYF.

This clonotype was counted many times. The chain employs TRBV28 and TRBJ2-7, with a weak D call TRBD2 (5 bases). The CDR3 contains 12 residues. CDR1 is MDHEN, CDR2 SYDVKM, per germline. V lost 4 bases, J lost 6 bases, and 10 bases lay in between. The CDR3 DNA reads TGTGCCAGCAGTTCCCCTAGCAGCGAGCAGTACTTC. This encodes CASSSPSSEQYF.

In its sample, this clonotype was seen many times. The chain recombines TRBV6-1 with TRBJ2-7; 8 bases are shared with TRBD1. The CDR3 contains 14 residues. After removal of 7 bases from V and 3 bases from J, the junction contained 8 bases not matched to a gene. Germline V CDR1 and CDR2: MNHNS, SASEGT. CDR3: CASKADRGHYEQYF. As DNA, the CDR3 is TGTGCCAGCAAGGCTGACAGGGGCCACTACGAGCAGTACTTC.

This clonotype has ten or more counts. The chain joins TRBV2 to TRBJ1-6; 11 positions match TRBD1. CDR1 SNHLY and CDR2 FYNNEI come from the germline V gene. The CDR3 runs 16 residues. Germline trimming cut 6 bases from V and 5 bases from J; bases unmatched to any gene: 6. For the CDR3, the DNA is TGTGCCAGCAGCGGTATGGGACAGGGGGATAATTCACCCCTCCACTTT. Protein product: CASSGMGQGDNSPLHF.

The chain employs TRBV20-1 and TRBJ2-7; 8 nucleotides line up with TRBD2. The CDR3 totals 14 residues. The germline gives CDR1 DFQATT, CDR2 SNEGSKA (reference sequence). V was clipped by 5 bases and J by 3 bases; unmatched bases: 9. The DNA for the CDR3 is TGCAGTGCTTCTACGGGACTAGAAATCTACGAGCAGTACTTC. Translation: CSASTGLEIYEQYF.

This clonotype turned up a few times. The chain is built from TRBV5-6 and TRBJ2-7; TRBD1 might be the D (5 bases). Germline CDR1 and CDR2: SGHDT and YYEEEE. With 2 bases removed from V and 2 bases from J, the gap between germline ends came to 11 bases. This CDR3 spans 14 amino acids. The CDR3 DNA follows: TGTGCCAGCAGCTTAGGGGTTCTTCCCTACGAGCAGTACTTC. It specifies CASSLGVLPYEQYF.

V gene TRBV5-1 combines with J gene TRBJ2-7, with 9 positions matching TRBD1. The V gene end was trimmed by 2 bases and the J gene end by 4 bases; junction bases not matched to a gene: 10. CDR1 and CDR2 (germline): SGHRS, YFSETQ. The CDR3 has 16 amino acids. CDR3 region: CASSLLYRDREYEQYF. CDR3 sequence (DNA): TGCGCCAGCAGCTTACTATACCGGGACAGGGAGTACGAGCAGTACTTC.

The chain couples TRBV11-2 to TRBJ2-2; weak D call: TRBD2 (5 bases). The CDR3 sequence is 15 residues long. Per the germline V gene, CDR1 is SGHAT and CDR2 is FQNNGV. V was pared by 1 base and J by 5 bases, with 11 bases between. The CDR3 nucleotides read TGTGCCAGCAGCTTAGTTGCGGGCTTAACCGGGGAGCTGTTTTTT. Translation gives CASSLVAGLTGELFF. The complete variable domain, with remaining parts taken from reference TRBV11-2 and TRBJ2-2, reads EAGVAQSPRYKIIEKRQSVAFWCNPISGHATLYWYQQILGQGPKLLIQFQNNGVVDDSQLPKDRFSAERLKGVDSTLKIQPAKLEDSAVYLCASSLVAGLTGELFFGEGSRLTVL.

The chain links TRBV4-3 to TRBJ1-2, with D possibly matching TRBD1 (5 bases). Germline V gene data show CDR1 as LGHNA and CDR2 as YSLEER. Trimming pared 5 bases from V and 8 bases from J, leaving 18 bases between. The CDR3 is 14 amino acids. CDR3 region: CASSYDSGRDGYTF. For the CDR3, the DNA is TGCGCCAGCAGCTATGATTCGGGAAGGGACGGCTACACCTTC.

This clonotype was picked up many times. The rearrangement uses TRBV6-5 and TRBJ1-1; weak D call: TRBD1 (6 bases). The CDR3 contains 20 residues. Germline CDR1 and CDR2: MNHEY and SVGAGI. Trimming cost V 2 bases and J 0 bases, with 25 bases left between them. CDR3 nucleotides: TGTGCCAGCAGTTACCAGATACCACAGGGATGGGAGGCTTTGAACACTGAAGCTTTCTTT. It translates to CASSYQIPQGWEALNTEAFF.

This clonotype was counted many times. V and J are TRBV11-2 and TRBJ1-1; D gene uncertain. CDR3 size: 16 residues. Germline CDR1 reads SGHAT; CDR2 reads FQNNGV. V dropped 1 base and J dropped 1 base, with 13 bases sitting between them. In DNA form, the CDR3 reads TGTGCCAGCAGCTTAGGGAGCTCGACCTGGAACACTGAAGCTTTCTTT. Amino acids: CASSLGSSTWNTEAFF.

This clonotype was detected only a few times. The chain employs TRBV30 and TRBJ2-7, with D possibly TRBD1 on 5 matching bases. The germline gives CDR1 GTSNPN, CDR2 SVGIG (reference sequence). The CDR3 sequence is 15 residues long. V lost 3 bases and J 3 bases, leaving 18 bases between the germline ends. CDR3 nucleotides: TGTGCCTGGAGAAGAAGCCAGACAGCTCTCTACGAGCAGTACTTC. Protein product: CAWRRSQTALYEQYF.

The chain carries TRBV10-3 and TRBJ2-5; D is possibly TRBD2 (6 bases). Germline V gives CDR1 ENHRY, CDR2 SYGVKD. The V and J ends lost 10 bases and 2 bases respectively, with 17 bases between them. This CDR3 has 14 residues. The CDR3 protein is CATLSGGVQETQYF. In DNA form, the CDR3 reads TGTGCCACCCTGAGTGGAGGGGTACAAGAGACCCAGTACTTC.

This clonotype was counted between two and nine times. CDR3 bases: TGTGCCAGCAGCCCCGACTACAGCGGCAGGGCGGTCTACGAGCAGTACTTC. Its translation: CASSPDYSGRAVYEQYF. The genes are TRBV27 and TRBJ2-7, with D perhaps matching TRBD1 or TRBD2 (5 bases each). CDR3 length: 17 residues. The V gene lost 6 bases and the J gene lost 3 bases, with 24 bases spanning the gap. Germline V lookup: CDR1 MNHEY, CDR2 SMNVEV (reference sequence).

V gene TRBV27 combines with J gene TRBJ2-7, with 12 nucleotides matching TRBD2. The CDR3 spans 16 residues. Germline values: CDR1 MNHEY, CDR2 SMNVEV (reference sequence). Unmatched junction bases numbered 5, after V lost 3 bases and J lost 2 bases. The CDR3 spells CASSFYTSGRPYEQYF. Here the CDR3 DNA reads TGTGCCAGCAGTTTCTATACTAGCGGGAGGCCCTACGAGCAGTACTTC.

The table lists this clonotype with many counts. This sequence joins TRBV7-2 and TRBJ2-5; possible D gene TRBD1, 6 bases. The CDR3 consists of 14 residues. V was pared by 5 bases and J by 5 bases, with 15 bases between. CDR1 is SGHTA, CDR2 FQGNSA, per germline. CDR3 residues: CASSALQGSETQYF. The CDR3 DNA is TGTGCCAGCAGCGCGTTACAGGGAAGCGAGACCCAGTACTTC.

At least ten counts were recorded for this clonotype. The chain employs TRBV12-3 or TRBV12-4 and TRBJ1-5; 9 nucleotides align to TRBD1. V lost 3 bases and J lost 2; bases outside the gene matches: 11. This CDR3 contains 18 residues. CDR3 DNA: TGTGCCAGCAGTTTCTTGATCGGGTGGGACAGGGGCAATCAGCCCCAGCATTTT. Encoded protein: CASSFLIGWDRGNQPQHF.

The genes are TRBV5-6 and TRBJ2-4; a possible D gene is TRBD2 (7 bases). Germline CDR1 and CDR2: SGHDT and YYEEEE. There are 13 residues in the CDR3. V dropped 2 bases and J dropped 8 bases, with 11 bases sitting between them. CDR3: CASSLGGVHIQYF. CDR3 coding DNA: TGTGCCAGCAGCTTAGGGGGGGTCCACATTCAGTACTTC.

Note on this clonotype: A much larger clonotype is one base distant, so this may be a read error. J is TRBJ2-5 and V is TRBV6-2 or TRBV6-3; D gene ambiguous. This CDR3 is 14 amino acids long. V dropped 6 bases and J dropped 4 bases, with 15 bases sitting between them. CDR1 is MNHEY and CDR2 is SVGEGT in the germline V gene. The CDR3 DNA reads TGTGCCAGCAGCTCTTTGCGGTACCGAGAGACCCAGTACTTC. It specifies CASSSLRYRETQYF.

The table lists this clonotype with a few counts. This chain connects TRBV6-9 to TRBJ1-6, with a weak D call TRBD1 (6 bases). The CDR3 contains 15 residues. From germline, CDR1 is MNHGY and CDR2 SVAAGI. Trimming shortened V by 3 bases and J by 7 bases, and 13 bases separated the two germline ends. The CDR3 sequence is CASSYPGQGNSPLHF. DNA of the CDR3: TGTGCCAGCAGTTACCCGGGGCAGGGGAATTCACCCCTCCACTTT.

This clonotype was seen repeatedly, ten times or more. V gene TRBV7-2 combines with J gene TRBJ2-5; perhaps TRBD1 as D (6 bases). CDR1 and CDR2 from the germline V gene are SGHTA and FQGNSA. The CDR3 is made up of 14 amino acids. V was cut by 0 bases and J by 10 bases, with 15 bases left in between. The CDR3 here is CASSLAYTARGQYF. As DNA, the CDR3 is TGTGCCAGCAGCTTAGCCTACACGGCCAGGGGCCAGTACTTC.

This clonotype has a handful of counts. This chain links TRBV6-1 with TRBJ2-7, with 12 bases matching TRBD2. Germline trimming cut 6 bases from V and 5 bases from J; bases unmatched to any gene: 8. The CDR3 runs 15 residues. CDR1 is MNHNS and CDR2 is SASEGT in the germline V gene. Here the CDR3 reads CASSLAGGPRHEQYF. The CDR3 DNA reads TGTGCCAGCAGCCTAGCGGGAGGGCCTCGCCACGAGCAGTACTTC.

This clonotype was seen at least ten times. The gene calls are TRBV6-1 and TRBJ2-7; D is unresolved. Germline V gives CDR1 MNHNS, CDR2 SASEGT. The CDR3 consists of 16 residues. V lost 0 bases, J lost 0 bases, and 12 bases lay in between. In nucleotides, the CDR3 is TGTGCCAGCAGTGAAGCTCCCCCCCTCAGCTCCTACGAGCAGTACTTC. This gives the protein CASSEAPPLSSYEQYF.

The rearrangement links TRBV6-5 to TRBJ1-3; D may be TRBD1 (5 bases). Per germline, CDR1 MNHEY and CDR2 SVGAGI. CDR3 length: 19 residues. V lost 0 bases to trimming and J lost 2 bases, with 20 bases between them. Here the CDR3 DNA reads TGTGCCAGCAGTTACTCCCTCCCGGCAGGGAGTACCGCTGGAAACACCATATATTTT. Translated: CASSYSLPAGSTAGNTIYF.

The chain has TRBV6-5 and TRBJ2-7, with TRBD2 identical over 7 bases. Germline assignment: CDR1 MNHEY and CDR2 SVGAGI. V lost 2 bases to trimming and J lost 3 bases; unmatched junction nucleotides: 7. CDR3 size: 15 residues. CDR3 bases: TGTGCCAGCAGTTACGGGGGGGGAGGGCACTACGAGCAGTACTTC. Translating it yields CASSYGGGGHYEQYF.

This clonotype was seen a few times. The chain has TRBV30 and TRBJ1-6, with 12 positions matching TRBD1. The CDR3 length is 16 residues. Germline CDR1 is GTSNPN and CDR2 is SVGIG (reference sequence). Trimming removed 1 base from V and 8 bases from J; junction bases left unmatched: 6. The CDR3 sequence: CAWSAGTGGLDSPLHF. The CDR3 DNA is TGTGCCTGGAGTGCCGGGACAGGGGGCTTAGATTCACCCCTCCACTTT.

The chain uses TRBV6-1 and TRBJ2-7; D unresolved. V was clipped by 6 bases and J by 0 bases, with 18 bases between them. This CDR3 has 16 amino acids. Germline V gives CDR1 MNHNS, CDR2 SASEGT. DNA for the CDR3: TGTGCCAGCAGCCGAACGGCAGGTCAATACTCCTACGAGCAGTACTTC. Amino acid sequence: CASSRTAGQYSYEQYF.

At least ten counts were recorded for this clonotype. In DNA, the CDR3 is TGTGCCTGGAGTGTCCTCGAGGGCACTGAAGCTTTCTTT. Its translation: CAWSVLEGTEAFF. This sequence joins TRBV30 and TRBJ1-1; D ambiguous. The CDR3 runs to 13 residues. V was trimmed by 0 bases and J by 4 bases, leaving 9 bases between them. Germline CDR1 and CDR2: GTSNPN and SVGIG (reference sequence).